A single sample is the source of the 8 T cell receptor beta chains below, sequenced in a study of T-cell memory formation after mild COVID-19. Via MiXCR, TCRdb re-called the 5' RACE reads, giving one row per CDR3 protein. Found here are just under 150,000 distinct CDR3 sequences, 15% to 20% of them singletons; the top ten hold 2% to 2.5%. Sequencing was performed on PBMCs or a T cell subset sorted from them (not recorded which). The receptors here all came from an adult woman who had mild COVID-19 (a few samples of this study predate the infection). Cell type and time point are not known.

In this sample, this clonotype turned up a few times. V and J are TRBV7-2 and TRBJ2-7; tentative D call: TRBD2 (5 bases). CDR3 length: 13 amino acids. Trimming took off 6 bases at V and 2 bases at J, with 11 bases between the two ends. In germline, CDR1 is SGHTA, CDR2 FQGNSA. The CDR3 DNA reads as TGTGCCAGCAGATCCGGGATTACCTACGAGCAGTACTTC. This sequence encodes CASRSGITYEQYF.

The genes are TRBV18 and TRBJ2-3, with no clear D. Germline V gene sequence: CDR1 KGHSH, CDR2 LQKENI. CDR3 length equals 13 residues. V lost 5 bases, J lost 0 bases, and 6 bases lay in between. CDR3 bases: TGTGCCAGCTCATCGGCTAGCACAGATACGCAGTATTTT. Protein: CASSSASTDTQYF.

In this sample, this clonotype turned up a few times. This chain joins TRBV5-1 and TRBJ2-7; 7 bases fit TRBD1. V dropped 0 bases and J dropped 3; count of bases not matched to a gene: 3. The CDR3 is 14 residues long. Germline CDR1 SGHRS, CDR2 YFSETQ. The CDR3 sequence is CASSLGQGGYEQYF. The CDR3 DNA follows: TGCGCCAGCAGCTTGGGACAGGGCGGCTACGAGCAGTACTTC.

This sequence joins TRBV5-1 and TRBJ2-1; D call uncertain. The CDR3 is 16 residues long. V lost 1 base and J lost 0, with 11 bases in between. Germline V gene data show CDR1 as SGHRS and CDR2 as YFSETQ. CDR3 nucleotide sequence: TGCGCCAGCAGCTTGTCGGGTGCGAGCTCCTACAATGAGCAGTTCTTC. As protein: CASSLSGASSYNEQFF. Combining the CDR3 with reference TRBV5-1 and TRBJ2-1 gives the whole variable domain KAGVTQTPRYLIKTRGQQVTLSCSPISGHRSVSWYQQTPGQGLQFLFEYFSETQRNKGNFPGRFSGRQFSNSRSEMNVSTLELGDSALYLCASSLSGASSYNEQFFGPGTRLTVL.

In its sample, this clonotype was seen a few times. The CDR3 is CASSVSSRGKGGETQYF. For the CDR3, the DNA is TGTGCCAGCAGCGTTTCCTCCAGGGGGAAGGGCGGAGAGACCCAGTACTTC. The chain uses TRBV9 and TRBJ2-5; 7 nucleotides match TRBD1. This CDR3 is 17 amino acids long. With V trimmed by 2 bases and J by 4 bases, 14 bases remained unmatched. CDR1 and CDR2 (germline): SGDLS, YYNGEE.

This clonotype was recorded a few times. This chain links TRBV12-3 or TRBV12-4 with TRBJ1-1; weak D call: TRBD1 (5 bases). V lost 7 bases and J lost 6, with 15 bases in between. The CDR3 is 13 amino acids. DNA of the CDR3: TGTGCCAGCACTTGCAGGGAGTGCGCTGAAGCTTTCTTT. Amino acid sequence: CASTCRECAEAFF.

In this sample, this clonotype turned up once. The chain is built from TRBV6-5 and TRBJ1-2; D is possibly TRBD1 (5 bases). Germline V gene data show CDR1 as MNHEY and CDR2 as SVGAGI. V was cut by 6 bases and J by 5 bases, with 10 bases left in between. CDR3 length equals 12 residues. CDR3 DNA: TGTGCCAGCAGAAAACGGGGGTATGGCTACACCTTC. Translation gives CASRKRGYGYTF.

This clonotype turned up a few times. V gene TRBV7-2 combines with J gene TRBJ2-5; 8 bases agree with TRBD1. Trimming cost V 5 bases and J 3 bases; bases outside gene matches: 5. The germline CDR1 and CDR2 sequences are SGHTA and FQGNSA. The CDR3 totals 14 residues. DNA of the CDR3: TGTGCCAGCAGCCGGGGACAGGTTAAAGAGACCCAGTACTTC. It specifies CASSRGQVKETQYF.